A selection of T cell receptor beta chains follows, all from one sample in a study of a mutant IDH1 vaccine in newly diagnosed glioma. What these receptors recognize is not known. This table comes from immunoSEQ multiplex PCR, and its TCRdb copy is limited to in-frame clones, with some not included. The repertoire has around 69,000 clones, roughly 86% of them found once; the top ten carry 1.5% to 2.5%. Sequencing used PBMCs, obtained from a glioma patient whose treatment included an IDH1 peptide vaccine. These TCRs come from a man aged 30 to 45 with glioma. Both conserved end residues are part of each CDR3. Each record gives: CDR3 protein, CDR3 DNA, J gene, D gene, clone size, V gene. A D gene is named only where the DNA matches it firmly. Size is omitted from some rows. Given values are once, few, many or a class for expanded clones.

CDR3aa: CASSSPWGNQPQHF; CDR3nt: TGTGCCAGTAGTTCACCGTGGGGCAATCAGCCCCAGCATTTT; j_gene: TRBJ1-5; d_gene: .; abundance: .; v_gene: TRBV19
CDR3aa: CASSEAHYGYTF; CDR3nt: TGTGCCAGCAGCGAGGCCCACTATGGCTACACCTTC; j_gene: TRBJ1-2; d_gene: .; abundance: few; v_gene: TRBV9
CDR3aa: CSVQSFRGSLYGYTF; CDR3nt: TGCAGTGTCCAGAGCTTCCGGGGGTCGCTCTATGGCTACACCTTC; j_gene: TRBJ1-2; d_gene: .; abundance: .; v_gene: TRBV29-1
CDR3aa: CASSLSSGRPQFF; CDR3nt: TGTGCCAGCAGCTTATCTAGCGGGAGACCTCAGTTCTTC; j_gene: TRBJ2-1; d_gene: TRBD2; abundance: once; v_gene: TRBV11-1
CDR3aa: CATSRDRGLAGEEYEQYF; CDR3nt: TGTGCCACCAGCAGAGATCGGGGACTAGCGGGAGAGGAGTACGAGCAGTACTTC; j_gene: TRBJ2-7; d_gene: TRBD2; abundance: .; v_gene: TRBV15
CDR3aa: CASSEGQRSREGQYF; CDR3nt: TGCGCCAGCAGTGAGGGACAGAGGAGCAGGGAAGGGCAGTACTTC; j_gene: TRBJ2-5; d_gene: .; abundance: .; v_gene: TRBV10-2
CDR3aa: CASSPGLNSNQPQHF; CDR3nt: TGTGCCAGCAGCCCGGGACTGAATAGCAATCAGCCCCAGCATTTT; j_gene: TRBJ1-5; d_gene: .; abundance: once; v_gene: TRBV9
CDR3aa: CASRGTDQETQYF; CDR3nt: TGTGCCAGCAGAGGGACGGACCAAGAGACCCAGTACTTC; j_gene: TRBJ2-5; d_gene: .; abundance: .; v_gene: TRBV2
CDR3aa: CASSLVYGGSNYGYTF; CDR3nt: TGTGCCAGCAGCTTGGTCTACGGGGGGAGTAACTATGGCTACACCTTC; j_gene: TRBJ1-2; d_gene: .; abundance: .; v_gene: TRBV5-8
CDR3aa: CASRIRTSGSTDTQYF; CDR3nt: TGTGCCAGCAGGATCAGGACTAGCGGGAGCACAGATACGCAGTATTTT; j_gene: TRBJ2-3; d_gene: TRBD2; abundance: .; v_gene: TRBV28
CDR3aa: CASIPTDTNYGYTF; CDR3nt: TGTGCCAGCATTCCGACTGATACCAACTATGGCTACACCTTC; j_gene: TRBJ1-2; d_gene: .; abundance: .; v_gene: TRBV27
CDR3aa: CASSQDISRSAFF; CDR3nt: TGCGCCAGCAGCCAAGATATCAGCAGGTCTGCTTTCTTT; j_gene: TRBJ1-1; d_gene: .; abundance: few; v_gene: TRBV4-1
CDR3aa: CAWSVTGYGYTF; CDR3nt: TGTGCCTGGAGTGTAACAGGCTATGGCTACACCTTC; j_gene: TRBJ1-2; d_gene: .; abundance: .; v_gene: TRBV30
CDR3aa: CASSLGGDRELFF; CDR3nt: TGTGCCAGCAGCTTAGGCGGGGACCGGGAGCTGTTTTTT; j_gene: TRBJ2-2; d_gene: .; abundance: .; v_gene: TRBV7-6
CDR3aa: CASSLGPIYGYTF; CDR3nt: TGTGCCAGCAGTTTAGGGCCGATCTATGGCTACACCTTC; j_gene: TRBJ1-2; d_gene: .; abundance: .; v_gene: TRBV27
CDR3aa: CASSITGEGEKLFF; CDR3nt: TGTGCCAGTAGTATAACCGGGGAAGGGGAAAAACTGTTTTTT; j_gene: TRBJ1-4; d_gene: .; abundance: .; v_gene: TRBV19
CDR3aa: CASSPAGGVRYNEQFF; CDR3nt: TGCGCCAGCAGCCCAGCGGGGGGGGTAAGGTACAATGAGCAGTTCTTC; j_gene: TRBJ2-1; d_gene: TRBD2; abundance: .; v_gene: TRBV4-1
CDR3aa: CASSPHPLRQFNQPQHF; CDR3nt: TGTGCCAGCAGCCCCCACCCACTTCGACAGTTTAATCAGCCCCAGCATTTT; j_gene: TRBJ1-5; d_gene: .; abundance: .; v_gene: TRBV7-2
CDR3aa: CASSDRGLLDEQFF; CDR3nt: TGTGCCAGCAGTGACAGGGGGCTTTTGGATGAGCAGTTCTTC; j_gene: TRBJ2-1; d_gene: TRBD1; abundance: .; v_gene: TRBV25-1
CDR3aa: CASSPGFGVLQPQHF; CDR3nt: TGTGCCAGCTCACCGGGTTTTGGGGTTCTTCAGCCCCAGCATTTT; j_gene: TRBJ1-5; d_gene: .; abundance: .; v_gene: TRBV18
CDR3aa: CASRLAGSYEQYF; CDR3nt: TGTGCCAGCAGACTAGCGGGATCCTACGAGCAGTACTTC; j_gene: TRBJ2-7; d_gene: TRBD2; abundance: .; v_gene: TRBV7-2
CDR3aa: CASSIDRTDIYGYTF; CDR3nt: TGTGCCAGTAGTATAGATAGGACGGATATATATGGCTACACCTTC; j_gene: TRBJ1-2; d_gene: .; abundance: .; v_gene: TRBV19
CDR3aa: CAWDTHTDTQYF; CDR3nt: TGTGCCTGGGACACCCACACAGATACGCAGTATTTT; j_gene: TRBJ2-3; d_gene: .; abundance: .; v_gene: TRBV30
CDR3aa: CASKSGETQYF; CDR3nt: TGTGCCAGCAAATCGGGAGAGACCCAGTACTTC; j_gene: TRBJ2-5; d_gene: .; abundance: .; v_gene: TRBV27
CDR3aa: CAWSLGTVTGGELFF; CDR3nt: TGTGCCTGGAGCCTAGGGACAGTAACGGGCGGGGAGCTGTTTTTT; j_gene: TRBJ2-2; d_gene: TRBD1; abundance: once; v_gene: TRBV30
CDR3aa: CASSSELTDTEAFF; CDR3nt: TGTGCCAGCAGCTCGGAGTTGACGGACACTGAAGCTTTCTTT; j_gene: TRBJ1-1; d_gene: .; abundance: .; v_gene: TRBV5-4
CDR3aa: CASSSAGSYTF; CDR3nt: TGTGCCAGCAGCTCAGCCGGGAGCTACACCTTC; j_gene: TRBJ1-2; d_gene: .; abundance: few; v_gene: TRBV5-4
CDR3aa: CASSEIKTGGIDTQYF; CDR3nt: TGCGCCAGCAGCGAAATCAAGACAGGGGGCATAGATACGCAGTATTTT; j_gene: TRBJ2-3; d_gene: TRBD1; abundance: .; v_gene: TRBV5-1
CDR3aa: CASSLPDSPLHF; CDR3nt: TGTGCCAGCAGTCTCCCCGATTCACCCCTCCACTTT; j_gene: TRBJ1-6; d_gene: .; abundance: few; v_gene: TRBV28
CDR3aa: CAWSVGGGRDIQYF; CDR3nt: TGTGCCTGGAGTGTAGGGGGGGGACGGGACATTCAGTACTTC; j_gene: TRBJ2-4; d_gene: .; abundance: .; v_gene: TRBV30
CDR3aa: CASSPGMDTQYF; CDR3nt: TGTGCCAGCAGTCCCGGGATGGATACGCAGTATTTT; j_gene: TRBJ2-3; d_gene: .; abundance: .; v_gene: TRBV6-1
CDR3aa: CASSSGDRGYEQYF; CDR3nt: TGTGCCAGCAGCTCTGGGGACAGAGGCTACGAGCAGTACTTC; j_gene: TRBJ2-7; d_gene: TRBD1; abundance: .; v_gene: TRBV7-9